These T cell receptor beta chains were read from a single sample in a study of blood T cell repertoires in COVID-19. Data came from immunoSEQ multiplex PCR; TCRdb stores just in-frame clones and leaves some out. The data show 300,000 to 450,000 clones, with over 75% seen just once and roughly 1.4% held by the top ten. Sequences were obtained from PBMCs or T cells enriched from blood (not recorded which). These receptors originate from a man aged 25 to 40 who had recovered from COVID-19. The CDR3 runs from the conserved cysteine through the conserved F or W. The D gene is left open where the match is weak. Not all rows give a size; the values are once, few, many and, for expanded clones, a class.

V: TRBV4-1
size: -
D: TRBD1
J: TRBJ1-3
DNA: TGCGCCAGCAGCCAGACGGGACAGATCTCTGGAAACACCATATATTTT
CDR3: CASSQTGQISGNTIYF

V: TRBV3-1/TRBV3-2
size: once
D: -
J: TRBJ2-7
DNA: TGTGCCAGCAGCCAGGATAGGCTAGCCGCTGCGGAGCAGTACTTC
CDR3: CASSQDRLAAAEQYF

V: TRBV29-1
size: -
D: -
J: TRBJ2-2
DNA: TGCAGCGTCACCTCCGGGGACACCAACACCGGGGAGCTGTTTTTT
CDR3: CSVTSGDTNTGELFF

V: TRBV5-1
size: -
D: TRBD2
J: TRBJ2-7
DNA: TGCGCCAGCAGCCCCGGGACTAGCCCTTACGAGCAGTACTTC
CDR3: CASSPGTSPYEQYF

V: TRBV6-6
size: -
D: TRBD1
J: TRBJ1-5
DNA: TGTGCCAGCAGTCCCGGGACAGGGACCTATTATAGCAATCAGCCCCAGCATTTT
CDR3: CASSPGTGTYYSNQPQHF

V: TRBV3-1/TRBV3-2
size: -
D: TRBD1
J: TRBJ1-2
DNA: TGTGCCAGCAGCCAAGCCCCGAGTCCGACAGGGCGCTATGGCTACACCTTC
CDR3: CASSQAPSPTGRYGYTF

V: TRBV9
size: few
D: -
J: TRBJ2-7
DNA: TGTGCCAGCAGCCCATCGAGCTCCTACGAGCAGTACTTC
CDR3: CASSPSSSYEQYF

V: TRBV6-5
size: -
D: TRBD1
J: TRBJ1-1
DNA: TGTGCCAGCAGTCAGCGGACAGGGTACACTGAAGCTTTCTTT
CDR3: CASSQRTGYTEAFF

V: TRBV4-3
size: -
D: -
J: TRBJ1-2
DNA: TGCGCCAGCAGCCAAGATTTACGGTATGGCTACACCTTC
CDR3: CASSQDLRYGYTF

V: TRBV20-1
size: -
D: -
J: TRBJ1-2
DNA: TGCAGTGCCATTAAGAGGGACTACACCTTC
CDR3: CSAIKRDYTF

V: TRBV9
size: -
D: TRBD1
J: TRBJ2-7
DNA: TGTGCCAGCAGCGTAGCCGGGACAGGGATCAACGAGCAGTACTTC
CDR3: CASSVAGTGINEQYF

V: TRBV19
size: -
D: -
J: TRBJ2-7
DNA: TGTGCCAGTAGTAGCAGTTACGAGCAGTACTTC
CDR3: CASSSSYEQYF

V: TRBV3-1/TRBV3-2
size: -
D: TRBD1
J: TRBJ2-2
DNA: TGTGCCAGACACCGGGACAGGGACACCGGGGAGCTGTTTTTT
CDR3: CARHRDRDTGELFF

V: TRBV30
size: -
D: -
J: TRBJ1-6
DNA: TGTGCCTGGAGTCGACCGGGGCCGGGGGAACCCCTCCACTTT
CDR3: CAWSRPGPGEPLHF

V: TRBV7-9
size: -
D: TRBD1
J: TRBJ1-2
DNA: TGTGCCAGCAGCTCCCCGGGACAGACCAACTATGGCTACACCTTC
CDR3: CASSSPGQTNYGYTF

V: TRBV6-1
size: -
D: TRBD2
J: TRBJ2-5
DNA: TGTGCCAGCAGTGAAGCCGGTCGGGAGCGGGGTTACCAAGAGACCCAGTACTTC
CDR3: CASSEAGRERGYQETQYF

V: TRBV6-5
size: -
D: TRBD1
J: TRBJ2-1
DNA: TGTGCCAGCCGGGACAGGGGGCTTCTGGGCGAGCAGTTCTTC
CDR3: CASRDRGLLGEQFF

V: TRBV6-5
size: -
D: -
J: TRBJ1-4
DNA: TGTGCCAGCAGTTCCTCGGGACTTTCTAATGAAAAACTGTTTTTT
CDR3: CASSSSGLSNEKLFF

V: TRBV4-1
size: once
D: -
J: TRBJ1-3
DNA: TGCGCCAGCAGCCCGCTGGGCTCCCTCTCTGGAAACACCATATATTTT
CDR3: CASSPLGSLSGNTIYF

V: TRBV19
size: -
D: TRBD1
J: TRBJ1-5
DNA: TGTGCCAGTAGTACGGGACAGGGAAATCAGCCCCAGCATTTT
CDR3: CASSTGQGNQPQHF

V: TRBV7-4
size: -
D: -
J: TRBJ1-1
DNA: TGTGCCAGCAGCTTAATCGGGGGGTCGGTAGTGAACACTGAAGCTTTCTTT
CDR3: CASSLIGGSVVNTEAFF

V: TRBV24-1
size: -
D: -
J: TRBJ2-2
DNA: TGTGCCACCAGCGATTTGAGAGGGCCCATGAACACCGGGGAGCTGTTTTTT
CDR3: CATSDLRGPMNTGELFF

V: TRBV5-6
size: -
D: TRBD2
J: TRBJ2-2
DNA: TGTGCCAGCAGCTTAGCCGGACTAGCAGGCACCGGGGAGCTGTTTTTT
CDR3: CASSLAGLAGTGELFF

V: TRBV7-3
size: -
D: TRBD2
J: TRBJ2-5
DNA: TGTGCCAGCAGCTCCATGGGACTAGCCCAAGAGACCCAGTACTTC
CDR3: CASSSMGLAQETQYF

V: TRBV10-1
size: once
D: TRBD2
J: TRBJ2-2
DNA: TGCGCCAGCAGTAAAACTAGCGCCAGGGAGCTGTTTTTT
CDR3: CASSKTSARELFF

V: TRBV9
size: -
D: -
J: TRBJ1-1
DNA: TGTGCCAGCAGCGTGACAGCGAACACTGAAGCTTTCTTT
CDR3: CASSVTANTEAFF

V: TRBV12-3/TRBV12-4
size: once
D: -
J: TRBJ1-2
DNA: TGTGCCAGCAGTTTGGGGCAGAACTATGGCTACACCTTC
CDR3: CASSLGQNYGYTF

V: TRBV4-2
size: -
D: -
J: TRBJ2-3
DNA: TGTGCCAGCAGCCAAGATGGCGCAGGGAGCACAGATACGCAGTATTTT
CDR3: CASSQDGAGSTDTQYF

V: TRBV27
size: -
D: -
J: TRBJ1-2
DNA: TGTGCCAGCAGTTTAGGGGGGGGTGGCTATGGCTACACCTTC
CDR3: CASSLGGGGYGYTF

V: TRBV9
size: -
D: -
J: TRBJ1-1
DNA: TGTGCCAGCAGCGTAGGACAAACCATGAACACTGAAGCTTTCTTT
CDR3: CASSVGQTMNTEAFF

V: TRBV12-3/TRBV12-4
size: -
D: -
J: TRBJ2-4
DNA: TGTGCCAGCAGTTTAGCAGGGACACACATTCAGTACTTC
CDR3: CASSLAGTHIQYF

V: TRBV18
size: -
D: -
J: TRBJ2-4
DNA: TGTGCCAGCTCACCTGGAACGGGGGACCGCTGGGGAAACATTCAGTACTTC
CDR3: CASSPGTGDRWGNIQYF

V: TRBV10-1
size: -
D: -
J: TRBJ2-6
DNA: TGCGCCAGCAGTGAGGGGGGGTCTGGGGCCAACGTCCTGACTTTC
CDR3: CASSEGGSGANVLTF

V: TRBV27
size: -
D: -
J: TRBJ1-5
DNA: TGTGCCGCGGGGGCAGGGAATTATCAGCCCCAGCATTTT
CDR3: CAAGAGNYQPQHF

V: TRBV9
size: -
D: -
J: TRBJ1-2
DNA: TGTGCCAGCAGCGCCAGGGGTAACGGCGGCTATGGCTACACCTTC
CDR3: CASSARGNGGYGYTF

V: TRBV10-3
size: few
D: -
J: TRBJ1-1
DNA: TGTGCCATCAATTGGGACATGAACACTGAAGCTTTCTTT
CDR3: CAINWDMNTEAFF

V: TRBV10-2
size: -
D: -
J: TRBJ1-1
DNA: TGCGCCAGCACGAGGGACACTGAAGCTTTCTTT
CDR3: CASTRDTEAFF

V: TRBV7-6
size: -
D: TRBD1
J: TRBJ1-2
DNA: TGTGCCAGCAGCTCTGGACAGGTGTTGAGCTACACCTTC
CDR3: CASSSGQVLSYTF

V: TRBV3-1/TRBV3-2
size: -
D: TRBD2
J: TRBJ2-7
DNA: TGTGCCAGCAGAGCGGGGGGGGGCTCCTACGAGCAGTACTTC
CDR3: CASRAGGGSYEQYF

V: TRBV6-1
size: -
D: TRBD2
J: TRBJ2-1
DNA: TGTGCCAGCAGTGAACGAGCGGGGGTCCTCTACAATGAGCAGTTCTTC
CDR3: CASSERAGVLYNEQFF